The clone carrying this T cell receptor beta chain was detected many times. The CDR3 totals 14 residues. Trimming cost V 1 base and J 4 bases, with 13 bases left between them. Germline V lookup: CDR1 SQVTM, CDR2 ANQGSEA. The study amplified TCR beta CDR3 regions using RNA transcripts. Scientists carried out first-round RT-PCR using HTBI primers and then a second-round multiplex PCR. TCRdb re-derived calls from the multiplex PCR reads in MiXCR, one entry per CDR3 protein. Of approximately 1.2 million distinct CDR3 sequences detected, roughly two fifths appear once; the ten largest clones hold over 8.5%. The data stem from a study of Graves' ophthalmopathy and Graves' hyperthyroidism.

This sequence originates from an adult man with Graves' hyperthyroidism. The chain carries TRBV29-1 and TRBJ1-1, with D unresolved. The sample consisted of peripheral blood or thyroid tissue (not recorded which). The CDR3 sequence is CSVEGREVSTEAFF. For the CDR3, the DNA is TGCAGCGTTGAAGGTAGGGAAGTGTCCACTGAAGCTTTCTTT.